The subject of this entry is one T cell receptor (beta chain). What this receptor recognizes is not known. Per-nucleotide qualities are absent, and no much larger clonotype sits a single base away. The cohort was made up of around 720 healthy bone marrow donors. At the time of sampling, all cohort members were nominally healthy, though unrecorded immune exposures were likely present. The donor tested CMV seronegative and was one of the 352 seronegative cohort members. A peripheral blood sample was collected from each donor, and TCR beta sequencing was performed on peripheral blood mononuclear cells. The Qiagen DNeasy Blood Extraction Kit was used to extract genomic DNA from the blood cell samples. This entry belongs to a study of cytomegalovirus exposure and HLA in healthy donors (dated by TCRdb to the late 2010s). Study-level background: An earlier analysis of roughly 610 of the donors reported 276 Gb of sequence data and around 120 million unique TCR beta sequences obtained from some 200 million T cells. In the later analysis, no new phenotypic data were used to find candidate immune exposures; instead, reliance was placed on TCR beta sequences and their occurrence across donors. Typing coverage varied by locus: roughly 620-640 donors for A, B, C, DRB1 and DQB1; roughly 510 for DQA1; nearly 610 for DPA1; under 490 for DPB1. The T cell repertoires of some 700 subjects were profiled by immunosequencing and related to cytomegalovirus serostatus. A later genetic analysis used genome-wide SNP genotypes for about 55% of the 666 donors, treating that subset as a discovery cohort. Approximately 300 gigabases of sequencing data and around 88 million unique TCR sequences made up an early release that covered fewer than 650 HLA-typed donors. To decide whether each TCR beta V gene segment behaved as functional or pseudogenic, an earlier analysis of several hundred of the donors relied on high-throughput TCR beta sequencing. Among about 410 genotyped donors of the cohort, an average of approximately 240,000 unique TCR beta nucleotide sequences was sequenced per donor, of which about 19% were non-productive. The genetic ancestry cluster associated with self-reported Caucasian donors included about four fifths of the approximately 430 genotyped donors. Donor age, sex, ethnicity and CMV serostatus were compiled together with the repertoire data. To study patterns of TCR occurrence, a later analysis re-analyzed previously published TCR beta repertoires from under 750 donors and added high-resolution HLA genotyping. The aim of the study was to test whether cataloging public T cell receptors could identify signatures of past pathogen exposure. Both class I and class II loci were covered by HLA typing, at four-digit resolution. A handful of DR-DQ haplotypes were handled as single units for association and clustering because linkage in the cohort was strong. A separate validation cohort of over 95 different subjects was used in addition to the roughly 720-subject first cohort. Every repertoire in the discovery cohort had been generated on one and the same sequencing platform. High-throughput TCR immunosequencing, statistical association of individual TCRs with disease status, and machine learning were combined to predict cytomegalovirus infection status.

The paper's findings and limits, for the study overall: Some IMGT-functional V segments, including TRBV6-2 and TRBV6-3, could not be told apart with the 87-base-pair reads, so those segments were excluded. When HLA alleles, especially DR and DQ, strongly co-occurred, attributing TCR associations to individual alleles was difficult. V-gene and J-gene trimming of TCR beta chains was associated with a missense DCLRE1C variant in a later genetic analysis, and the association was replicated in an independent cohort. According to the authors, the approach could potentially be generalized to other disease states and immunological phenotypes. A further reported finding was that TCR beta sequences accurately predicted the HLA-A and HLA-B alleles for most subjects in the first cohort. In a later genetic analysis, fewer N-insertions in productive TCRs were reported among donors in an Asian-associated ancestry cluster than the roughly 710-donor mean. Correlated functional status among segregating V segments might reflect linkage disequilibrium, but an unknown experimental factor could not be ruled out. The study gave a list of 150 to 200 TCR beta chains associated with cytomegalovirus. In an earlier analysis of about 550 of the donors, most TCR beta V segments were observed in productive rearrangements about 87% or about 30% of the time, broadly matching IMGT annotations. In a later analysis, HLA-associated TCR beta chains were found to be more clonally expanded and to have lower generation probabilities than equally common non-associated chains. The classifier was reported to diagnose cytomegalovirus status with high specificity and sensitivity in both the original cohort and the validation cohort. The sequencing pipeline was judged likely to have produced a cluster of highly shared sequence variants as a technical artifact. Because counts were too low, seventeen rarely observed V segments, including chromosome 9 orphons, were left out of the earlier analysis of approximately 500 of the donors. A few of the identified cytomegalovirus-associated TCR beta chains were confirmed in vitro to be specific for cytomegalovirus antigens. Presence/absence analyses assumed roughly uniform sequencing depth across donors, an assumption that may not hold. At a false discovery rate of 0.05, a later analysis linked around 17,000 TCR beta sequences to specific HLA alleles. In a later analysis, TCR association rates were found to vary across HLA loci, with the most associated TCRs seen for DRB1 alleles and the fewest for HLA-C alleles. Because HLA typing was unavailable for some donors at each locus, only the typed subset was used in association tests. While some public TCRs were present in many individuals, most TCR sequences turned up only very rarely across donors. Immune exposure information for the cohort was limited to CMV serostatus. This cohort had only TCR beta chains sequenced, and the lack of alpha or paired-chain data limited which features could be detected. Several of the top co-occurrence clusters appeared to be linked to parvovirus B19, influenza, CMV and Epstein-Barr virus, according to a later analysis. A later analysis found that most CMV-associated TCR beta chains appeared HLA-restricted, with HLA associations seemingly driven largely by CMV exposure.

Ends trimmed: V by 3 bases, J by 4 bases; bases unmatched to a gene: 8. Inclusive of the bounding cysteine and phenylalanine, the CDR3 is 14 residues long. Only the CDR3 part of the read is kept: 42 bases, read in frame from the first base. CDR1 and CDR2 are drawn from the germline V gene (reference sequence): GTSNPN, SVGIG. Library preparation employed the immunoSEQ multiplex PCR assay. The multiplex PCR relied on a mix of 60 forward primers for TCR Vbeta segments and 13 reverse primers for TCR Jbeta segments. Amplification of the CDR3 region of rearranged TCR beta genes was performed with a multiplex PCR assay on genomic DNA. The amplified TCR beta libraries were sequenced on the Illumina HiSeq System as 87-base-pair reads. For the original study's pipeline: A later analysis counted about 76 million unique TCR beta chains across the 550 to 750 repertoires, and roughly 10 million of these chains were shared by at least two donors. Raw reads were error-corrected and collapsed into unique sequences by a nearest-neighbor algorithm in which closely related sequences were merged to remove PCR and sequencing errors. V, D and J gene segments were assigned by aligning CDR3 sequences to IMGT reference sequences. Each retained sequence needed at least a six-nucleotide match to both a V gene segment and a J gene segment. Rearrangements were classified as productive when the CDR3 lacked stop codons and remained in frame with V and J, and all other rearrangements were classified as non-productive. CDR3 was defined by IMGT convention, running from the second conserved V-encoded cysteine to the conserved J-encoded phenylalanine. In an earlier analysis of 500 to 650 of the donors, sequences lacking an unambiguous match to a single V gene segment were excluded. In an earlier analysis of a few hundred of the donors, a V segment was called functional when productive rearrangements were above 56.7%, and segregating when the standard deviation between donors exceeded 5%. A statistical classification framework was built for diagnosing cytomegalovirus status from the catalog of TCR beta chain sequences. In a later analysis, V and J genes were assigned by comparing TCR nucleotide sequences against IMGT/GENE-DB human TR gene sequences. A later analysis assigned CDR3 sequences and most-parsimonious VDJ recombination scenarios with the TCRdist pipeline. In a later analysis, each TCR beta chain was defined by its CDR3 amino acid sequence together with its V-gene family, and reads without a unique V-gene family were excluded. A later analysis removed over 500 highly shared, low-generation-probability nucleotide sequences to deal with suspected cross-contamination and a sequencing artifact. In a later analysis, a clonal expansion index was calculated for each public chain from normalized within-repertoire ranks of inferred template counts. In a later analysis, generation probabilities were computed with a VDJ recombination model fitted to out-of-frame rearrangements, and the resulting probabilities were checked against IGoR. In a later analysis, TCR-TCR, TCR-HLA and TCR-CMV co-occurrence was scored with hypergeometric tests, and a repertoire-size bias correction was applied to TCR pairs. False discovery rates were estimated in a later analysis by permuting HLA or CMV assignments 20 times. In a later analysis, co-occurring TCRs were grouped with DBSCAN, and TCRdist sequence similarity was added when clustering was performed within HLA-allele-positive subsets. Co-occurrence clustering excluded repertoires with fewer than 30,000 or more than 120,000 public chains, plus five with anomalous nucleotide sharing. In its TCRdb copy, this immuneACCESS table keeps in-frame sequences only and misses some clones. Where compared with another copy, unresolved V genes explain less than half of these, and the others have no known cause. Clone size and the V and J calls come from that table; the DNA yielded D and trimming. This sample has some 160,000 clones in its table, and 70% to 80% of those were observed once. Clones ranked in the top ten supply 1.4% of the sample.

This chain joins TRBV30 to TRBJ1-2; the central 7 bases match TRBD1. Input material: PBMCs. This clonotype was obtained from a male donor in good health and CMV-seronegative. The DNA is TGTGCCTGGAGCGAATTCGGGACAGCCTATGGCTACACCTTC. It encodes CAWSEFGTAYGYTF. Supplemented by the reference TRBV30 and TRBJ1-2 proteins around the CDR3, the complete variable domain is SQTIHQWPATLVQPVGSPLSLECTVEGTSNPNLYWYRQAAGRGLQLLFYSVGIGQISSEVPQNLSASRPQDRQFILSSKKLLLSDSGFYLCAWSEFGTAYGYTFGSGTRLTVV.